The 3 T cell receptor beta chains below all came from one sample that was sequenced in a study of T cells after yellow fever vaccination. A single record per CDR3 protein comes from TCRdb applying MiXCR to the 5' RACE reads. The repertoire includes just under 600,000 distinct CDR3 sequences, about 13% of them detected once, and around 15% sits in the top ten. Source: PBMCs, taken on the day of the yellow fever booster vaccination. All receptors derive from a man aged 30-40 years who received the YFV17D yellow fever vaccine.

This clonotype was seen only a few times. V usage is TRBV10-3 and J usage is TRBJ2-1; TRBD2 is a possible D gene (6 bases). The V and J ends lost 2 bases and 5 bases respectively, with 10 bases between them. Germline CDR1 is ENHRY and CDR2 is SYGVKD. The CDR3 runs 14 residues. CDR3: CAISEGTFDNEQFF. CDR3 DNA: TGTGCCATCAGTGAGGGGACTTTCGACAATGAGCAGTTCTTC.

This clonotype was counted only a few times. The V gene is TRBV4-3, the J gene TRBJ2-1, with D possibly being TRBD2 (5 bases). Deletions cut 0 bases from V and 4 bases from J, with 10 bases between. The germline gives CDR1 LGHNA, CDR2 YSLEER. The CDR3 covers 15 residues. Here the CDR3 reads CASSQDRGLYNEQFF. CDR3 bases: TGCGCCAGCAGCCAAGATCGTGGACTTTACAATGAGCAGTTCTTC.

The rearrangement links TRBV19 to TRBJ1-5, with 8 bases fitting TRBD1. The ends lost 6 bases at V and 1 base at J; junction bases unmatched: 5. The germline V gene has CDR1 LNHDA and CDR2 SQIVND (reference sequence). The CDR3 contains 15 residues. In nucleotides, the CDR3 is TGTGCCAGTAGGTCAGACAGGGGAAGCAATCAGCCCCAGCATTTT. Protein: CASRSDRGSNQPQHF.